This T cell receptor beta chain is drawn from a study of shared clonotypes between healthy human individuals (dated by TCRdb to 2019 to 2021). About the full investigation: The cohort included a few men and a couple of women between 18 and 49 years of age. The study deeply sequenced blood TCR repertoires of about five healthy adults to estimate repertoire size and the extent of clonotype sharing between individuals. Leukapheresis yielded between about 0.94 and 9 billion PBMCs per donor. To increase sequencing depth and limit assay-specific biases, TCR repertoire library preparation and sequencing were carried out by different laboratories using diverse techniques. For each donor, CD4 naive and CD4 memory were each run on three plates, CD8 naive on two plates, and CD8 memory on one plate.

The donors were healthy, HIV-negative adults with no recently reported acute infections or vaccinations. Every donor was a Caucasian adult residing in Nashville, Tennessee, USA. Magnetic negative selection was used to enrich CD4+ T cells, after which naive cells were positively selected on CD45RA and the negative fraction became the memory subset. Blood was obtained by leukapheresis, after which PBMCs were separated by Ficoll-Histopaque density gradient centrifugation and cryopreserved in liquid nitrogen vapor phase. Analytical flow cytometry was used to check the purity and quantity of each magnetically sorted T cell population. From each sorted fraction, genomic DNA was isolated and quantified by UV absorbance on a Nanodrop 2000c. TCR CDR3 regions were amplified from genomic DNA by multiplex PCR using the deep immunoSEQ assay. Genomic DNA extracted from each cell subset was distributed evenly over all wells of several immunoSEQ 96-well plates, and each plate served as one replicate. For sorted subsets, each replicate PCR was loaded with roughly 190 ng genomic DNA, equivalent to about 30,000 T cell genomes. The purified libraries were quantified using a Qubit 3.0 fluorometer, sized with a Bioanalyzer 2100, and then quantified again using the KAPA Library Quantification kit. Every immunoSEQ 96-well plate was sequenced on a dedicated single-read 150-cycle Illumina NextSeq 550 flow cell. Per the original workflow: Because the immunoSEQ output held only junctional sequences and lacked quality scores, the filtering could not match the filtering applied to full-length reads. To assign V/J genes and CDR3, sequences were annotated using PyIR, a Python wrapper for IgBLAST v1.9, with IMGT germline references. Any read was removed if the V/J assignment was weak (E-value above 1e-6), the CDR3 was missing, or the read contained stop codons, out-of-frame junctions, or ambiguous translated residues. A V3J clonotype was defined by an identical inferred V gene, J gene, and CDR3 amino acid sequence. Percentage overlap between repertoires was computed as shared unique clonotypes divided by the size of the smaller repertoire. Three approaches were used to assess repertoire richness: RTK rarefaction, the Chao1 estimator, and Recon v2.1 estimates of unobserved clonotypes. OLGA was used to compute generation probabilities for all TCRbeta clonotypes that the gDNA method yielded from a handful of donors. Drawn from immuneACCESS, this table holds only the in-frame rearrangements with V and J called that TCRdb kept. Clones are partly lost; checked studies trace under half to an unresolved V gene and leave the rest unexplained. V, J and clone size derive from that table, while D and trimming were established from the DNA sequence. This sample holds some 2.4 million clones; more than 85% were observed only once. In total, the top ten clones hold roughly 0.39% of the sample.

Comments on this clone: The target of this receptor is not known. Per-base quality was not reported, and no clone a single base away is much larger than it.

What the research found in general, with its limitations: Naive subsets generally had larger estimated clonotype richness than memory subsets did. Pairwise subsampling led to the expectation that sequencing depth would affect the degree of clonotype sharing among donors. Compared with non-shared clonotypes, the clonotypes found in all four sorted-subset donors had higher generation probabilities. Even with the large sequencing depth, rarefaction of the sorted-subset datasets indicated that sequencing was incomplete. Sampling was limited to blood, and TCR repertoires in tissue likely differ from TCR repertoires in blood. The genetic and exposure-history diversity represented was limited by the small number of donors. When several donors were compared, the shared fraction of clonotypes was 5% to 6.5% for naive CD4, 3.5% to 4% for naive CD8, 2.3% for memory CD4, and 0.35% to 0.5% for memory CD8.

From the germline V gene (reference sequence), CDR1 is MNHEY and CDR2 is SMNVEV. CDR3 length: 17 amino acids, cysteine to phenylalanine. Of the read, only the CDR3 DNA is kept; its 51 bases are in frame from base 1. Ends trimmed: V by 0 bases, J by 2 bases; bases unmatched to a gene: 7. The receptor comes from a man aged 18 to 29 in good health. Some clones in this sample may be carry-over from other donors' samples. Recombination connected TRBV27 to TRBJ2-7; 10 bases in between match TRBD2. Material for sequencing was naive CD4+ T cells from PBMCs. Read against the paper, the sample's cell subset or site label means: CD45RA+ positively selected. CDR3 reads: CASSLSASGSSTYEQYF. The DNA reads as follows: TGTGCCAGCAGTTTATCGGCTAGCGGGAGTTCAACCTACGAGCAGTACTTC.